The subject of this entry is one TCR beta chain. The CDR3 consists of 15 residues. V gave up 5 bases and J gave up 4 bases; unmatched junction bases: 10. CDR1 and CDR2 from the germline V gene are KGHSH and LQKENI. This record comes from a study of blood T cell repertoires in COVID-19. Whole-study context: Nucleic acid was either cDNA or gDNA, and it came from T cells, B-cell-depleted T cells, or PBMCs.

The protocol was immunoSEQ multiplex PCR, while the TCRdb copy is restricted to in-frame clones and leaves out a portion. The data hold approximately 130,000 clones, with about 83% observed a single time. The sequence derives from a woman aged 45-65 years with acute or convalescent COVID-19. Material for sequencing was peripheral blood. The chain joins TRBV18 to TRBJ2-7; TRBD1 matches at 8 bases. The CDR3 loop is CASSGGTGPEYEQYF. The CDR3 bases are TGTGCCAGCTCAGGGGGGACAGGTCCTGAATACGAGCAGTACTTC.